A single T cell receptor (beta chain) is shown here with its context. The ends were cut back, 0 bases at V and 2 bases at J, with 8 bases in the middle. CDR3 length equals 15 residues. Germline V CDR1 and CDR2: SGHRS, YFSETQ. Profiled with immunoSEQ multiplex PCR; TCRdb holds only in-frame clones, not every one. This sample has 40,000 to 50,000 clones; roughly four fifths occur once, and the top ten carry roughly 40%. The data were taken from a study of blood T cell repertoires in COVID-19. The wider study: T cells, B-cell-depleted T cells, or PBMCs provided the cDNA or gDNA that served as material.

The J gene is TRBJ1-4, the V gene TRBV5-1; no firm D call. The specimen was peripheral blood. This clonotype was obtained from an elderly woman with acute or convalescent COVID-19. The CDR3 bases are TGCGCCAGCAGCTTGGCCGCGGCGACTAATGAAAAACTGTTTTTT. Protein product: CASSLAAATNEKLFF.